This TCR beta chain derives from a study of blood T cell repertoires in COVID-19. On the study more broadly: Italy, Spain and the United States were the sources of the convalescent and acute COVID-19 samples.

Per the original methods: Reference gene primer amplification gave estimated nucleated cell counts. Sequenced by immunoSEQ multiplex PCR; TCRdb stores in-frame clones only, minus some. That table is the source of V, J and clone size, and D and trimming were worked out from the DNA. The sample consists of roughly 230,000 clones, more than 70% of them appearing once. With V trimmed by 6 bases and J by 5 bases, 8 bases remained unmatched. CDR3 length equals 15 residues. Germline V gene lookup returns CDR1 SGDLS and CDR2 YYNGEE. The rearrangement uses TRBV9 and TRBJ2-2; 9 bases align to TRBD2. The sequenced sample was peripheral blood. This TCR derives from a man aged 40-50 years with active or convalescent COVID-19. The CDR3 sequence: CASNIAGVLTGELFF. DNA for the CDR3: TGTGCCAGCAACATAGCGGGAGTCCTAACCGGGGAGCTGTTTTTT.